This is a list of T cell receptor beta chains from one sample in a study of blood T cells in healthy people across ages. One entry per CDR3 protein, called by TCRdb with MiXCR from the 5' RACE reads. The sample contains about 640,000 distinct CDR3 sequences, around two fifths of which appear only once. Sequencing was performed on blood. These receptors were collected from an elderly man in good health. The CDR3 runs from the conserved cysteine through the conserved F or W. Fields, in order: D gene, V gene, J gene, clone size, CDR3 DNA, CDR3 protein. D genes are given only for firm matches. Some rows mark clone size as missing; the rest say once, few, many or name a class of expanded clone.

.,TRBV20-1,TRBJ2-5,many,TGCAGTGCTAGGGGGACTGGGTTAGAGACCCAGTACTTC,CSARGTGLETQYF
TRBD1,TRBV4-3,TRBJ1-4,few,TGCGCCAGCAGCCAAGGAGACAGGGTTTCGGAAAAACTGTTTTTT,CASSQGDRVSEKLFF
TRBD1,TRBV20-1,TRBJ1-1,few,TGCAGTGCTAGAGAACCGGGCAGGGGGAATGAAGCTTTCTTT,CSAREPGRGNEAFF
.,TRBV7-3,TRBJ2-3,many,TGTGCCAGCAGCAAAACAGGGACTAGCACAGATACGCAGTATTTT,CASSKTGTSTDTQYF
.,TRBV24-1,TRBJ2-7,many,TGTGCCACCTCAGTGGGTTACGAGCAGTACTTC,CATSVGYEQYF
TRBD2,TRBV5-1,TRBJ2-7,.,TGCGCCAGCAGCCCCCCGGGAGCGGGGGGTTACTCCTCCGAGCAGTACTTC,CASSPPGAGGYSSEQYF
.,TRBV4-2,TRBJ2-6,many,TGTGCCAGCAGCCAAGACTCCAGCGCGTTCTCTGGGGCCAACGTCCTGACTTTC,CASSQDSSAFSGANVLTF
.,TRBV28,TRBJ2-7,few,TGTGCCAGCAGTTTACCGCCTGGGGGCGGACCGACCTACGAGCAGTACTTC,CASSLPPGGGPTYEQYF
TRBD2,TRBV7-2,TRBJ2-7,.,TGTGCCAGCAGCTTAGCGTCCGATGCGGGAGGGCCCGATCGGGCCTACGAGCAGTACTTC,CASSLASDAGGPDRAYEQYF
.,TRBV2,TRBJ2-3,many,TGTGCCAGCAGTAGGGGTAAACTAGAAACGTCCGCAGATACGCAGTATTTT,CASSRGKLETSADTQYF
TRBD1,TRBV2,TRBJ1-1,.,TGTGCCAGCAGTTCACAGGGGTGGAACACTGAAGCTTTCTTT,CASSSQGWNTEAFF
TRBD1,TRBV12-3/TRBV12-4,TRBJ2-7,.,TGTGCCAGCAGCCTGACAGGGGCCTCCTCCGAGCAGTACTTC,CASSLTGASSEQYF
TRBD1,TRBV5-5,TRBJ2-7,few,TGTGCCAGCAGCTTGGGGGGACAGCCAGGGTACGAGCAGTACTTC,CASSLGGQPGYEQYF
TRBD2,TRBV27,TRBJ2-7,.,TGTGCCAGCAGTCCTCCAGGTAGCGGGAGGGCCTCCTACGAGCAGTACTTC,CASSPPGSGRASYEQYF
TRBD2,TRBV20-1,TRBJ2-1,.,TGCAGTGCTAGGGGACTAGACGGCAATGAGCAGTTCTTC,CSARGLDGNEQFF
.,TRBV24-1,TRBJ1-2,.,TGTGCCACCAGTGATCCCGGATGGAACTCCCAGTATGGCTACACCTTC,CATSDPGWNSQYGYTF
TRBD1,TRBV20-1,TRBJ1-2,.,TGCAGTGCTAGTGGGTCCCGGGACAGAAAGGACTATGGCTACACCTTC,CSASGSRDRKDYGYTF
.,TRBV7-2,TRBJ2-3,few,TGTGCCAGCAGACAGGCGTCAGATACGCAGTATTTT,CASRQASDTQYF
TRBD2,TRBV6-2/TRBV6-3,TRBJ2-3,.,TGTGCCAGCAGCAAGCGGGAGGTCCCCAGCACAGATACGCAGTATTTT,CASSKREVPSTDTQYF
TRBD1,TRBV28,TRBJ1-5,.,TGTGCCACCCCGGGGACAGGGGGCAGCAATCAGCCCCAGCATTTT,CATPGTGGSNQPQHF
.,TRBV20-1,TRBJ2-5,.,TGCAGTGCGTCCCGGGGGCGGGGTGAGACCCAGTACTTC,CSASRGRGETQYF
TRBD1,TRBV12-3/TRBV12-4,TRBJ1-1,many,TGTGCCAGCAGTTCGGACAGGGCCACTGAAGCTTTCTTT,CASSSDRATEAFF
.,TRBV9,TRBJ2-1,.,TGTGCCAGCAGCTTCGCACAGGGTTTCAATGAGCAGTTCTTC,CASSFAQGFNEQFF
.,TRBV29-1,TRBJ2-7,.,TGCAGCGGGAAAGGCCTCTACGAGCAGTACTTC,CSGKGLYEQYF
TRBD2,TRBV7-2,TRBJ2-2,.,TGTGCCAGCACAGAGCGGGGGGCGAACACCGGGGAGCTGTTTTTT,CASTERGANTGELFF
.,TRBV4-3,TRBJ2-5,many,TGCGCCAGCAGCCAAGGGGACGGAGAGACCCAGTACTTC,CASSQGDGETQYF
TRBD2,TRBV6-2/TRBV6-3,TRBJ2-5,.,TGTGCCAGCCGCAACCCCGGGGTAGCGGGGGAAGAGACCCAGTACTTC,CASRNPGVAGEETQYF
.,TRBV4-2,TRBJ2-1,few,TGTGCCAGCAGCCAGTCGCTCCTCTACAATGAGCAGTTCTTC,CASSQSLLYNEQFF
.,TRBV10-3,TRBJ1-6,few,TGTGCCATCAGTGATTCAGGGTTTGGTTCACCCCTCCACTTT,CAISDSGFGSPLHF
TRBD1,TRBV6-5,TRBJ1-2,few,TGTGCCAGCAGTAAGACAGGGGACTATGGCTACACCTTC,CASSKTGDYGYTF
.,TRBV12-3/TRBV12-4,TRBJ2-7,few,TGTGCCAGCAGTGACTCGGGGAATGAGCAGTACTTC,CASSDSGNEQYF
TRBD1,TRBV24-1,TRBJ2-1,many,TGTGCCACCAGTGATTTAGGGAACCGGGACAGTCCCTACAATGAGCAGTTCTTC,CATSDLGNRDSPYNEQFF
TRBD2,TRBV7-2,TRBJ2-1,.,TGTGCCAGTCGAGGACTAGCGGGTACGAATGAGCAGTTCTTC,CASRGLAGTNEQFF
TRBD1,TRBV5-1,TRBJ1-1,.,TGCGCCAGCAGCCCGGGCGGGACAGGGGATACTGAAGCTTTCTTT,CASSPGGTGDTEAFF
.,TRBV20-1,TRBJ2-1,few,TGCAGTGCTCAGCCCCTAAGCCAGGGGATGAATGAGCAGTTCTTC,CSAQPLSQGMNEQFF